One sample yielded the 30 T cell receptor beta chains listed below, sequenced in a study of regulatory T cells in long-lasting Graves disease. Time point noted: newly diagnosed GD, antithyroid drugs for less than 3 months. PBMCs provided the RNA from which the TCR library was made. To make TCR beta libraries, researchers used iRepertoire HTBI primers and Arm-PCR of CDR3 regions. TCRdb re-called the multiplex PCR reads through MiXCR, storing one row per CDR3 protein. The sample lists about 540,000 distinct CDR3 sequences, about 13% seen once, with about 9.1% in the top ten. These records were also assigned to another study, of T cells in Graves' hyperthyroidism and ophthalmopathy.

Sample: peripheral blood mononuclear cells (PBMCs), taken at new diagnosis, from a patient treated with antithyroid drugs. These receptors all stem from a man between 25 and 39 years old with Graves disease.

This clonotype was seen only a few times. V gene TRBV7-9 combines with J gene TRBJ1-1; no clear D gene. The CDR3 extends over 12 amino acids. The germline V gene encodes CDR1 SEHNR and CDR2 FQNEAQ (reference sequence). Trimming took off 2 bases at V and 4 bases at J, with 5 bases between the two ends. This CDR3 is CASSLSTTEAFF. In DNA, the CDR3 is TGTGCCAGCAGCTTATCGACCACTGAAGCTTTCTTT.

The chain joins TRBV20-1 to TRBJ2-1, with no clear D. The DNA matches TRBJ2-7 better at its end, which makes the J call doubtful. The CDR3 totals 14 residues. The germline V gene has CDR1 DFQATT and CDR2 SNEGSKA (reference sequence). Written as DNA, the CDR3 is TGCAGTGTTATATCGGAGTGGGGAACCAATGAGCAGTACTTC. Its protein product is CSVISEWGTNEQYF.

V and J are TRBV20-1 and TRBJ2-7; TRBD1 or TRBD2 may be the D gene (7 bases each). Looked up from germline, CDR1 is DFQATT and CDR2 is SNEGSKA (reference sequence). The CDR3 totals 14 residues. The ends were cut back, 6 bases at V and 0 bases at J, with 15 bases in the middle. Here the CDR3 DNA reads TGCAGTGCCGGCCGGGGGGACAGCTCCTACGAGCAGTACTTC. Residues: CSAGRGDSSYEQYF.

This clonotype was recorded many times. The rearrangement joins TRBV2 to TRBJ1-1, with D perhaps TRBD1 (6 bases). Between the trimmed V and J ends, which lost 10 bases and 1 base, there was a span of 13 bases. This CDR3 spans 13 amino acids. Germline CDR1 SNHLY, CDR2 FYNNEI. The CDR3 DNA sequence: TGTGCCATCACGAGGACAGCGAACACTGAAGCTTTCTTT. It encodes CAITRTANTEAFF.

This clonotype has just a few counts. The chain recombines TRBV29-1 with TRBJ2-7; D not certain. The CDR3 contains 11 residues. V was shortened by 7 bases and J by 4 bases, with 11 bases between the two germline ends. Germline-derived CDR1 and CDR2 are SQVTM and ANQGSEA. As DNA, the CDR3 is TGCAGCGCCGCCCAAACTTACGAGCAGTACTTC. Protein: CSAAQTYEQYF.

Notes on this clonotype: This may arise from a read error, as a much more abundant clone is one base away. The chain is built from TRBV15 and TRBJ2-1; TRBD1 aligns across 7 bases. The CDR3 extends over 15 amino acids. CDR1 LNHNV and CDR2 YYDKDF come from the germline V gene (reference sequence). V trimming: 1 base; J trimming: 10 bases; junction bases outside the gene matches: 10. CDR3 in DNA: TGTGCCACCAGCAGAGTACCGACAGGGTCCTACGAGCAGTTCTTC. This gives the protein CATSRVPTGSYEQFF.

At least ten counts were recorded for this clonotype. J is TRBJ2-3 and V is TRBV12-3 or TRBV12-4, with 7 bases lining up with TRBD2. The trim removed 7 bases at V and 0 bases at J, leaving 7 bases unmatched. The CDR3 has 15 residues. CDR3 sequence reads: CASTPSGMSTDTQYF. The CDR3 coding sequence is TGTGCCAGCACCCCAAGCGGGATGAGCACAGATACGCAGTATTTT.

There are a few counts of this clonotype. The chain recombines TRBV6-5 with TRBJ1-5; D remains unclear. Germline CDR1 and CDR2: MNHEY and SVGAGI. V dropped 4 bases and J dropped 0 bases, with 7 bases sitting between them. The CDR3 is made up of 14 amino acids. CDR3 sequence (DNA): TGTGCCAGCAGTTCCAAGCTTAGCAATCAGCCCCAGCATTTT. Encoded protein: CASSSKLSNQPQHF.

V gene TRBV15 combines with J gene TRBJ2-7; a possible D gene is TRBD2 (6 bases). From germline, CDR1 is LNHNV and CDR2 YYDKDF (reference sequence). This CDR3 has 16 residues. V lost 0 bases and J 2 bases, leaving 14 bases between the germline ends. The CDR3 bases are TGTGCCACCAGCAGAGATCGGCGGGAACCGACCTACGAGCAGTACTTC. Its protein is CATSRDRREPTYEQYF.

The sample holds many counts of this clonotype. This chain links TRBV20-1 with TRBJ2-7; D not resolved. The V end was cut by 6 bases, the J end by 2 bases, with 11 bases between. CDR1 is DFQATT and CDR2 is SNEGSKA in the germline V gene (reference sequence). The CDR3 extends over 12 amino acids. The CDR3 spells CSARPGTYEQYF. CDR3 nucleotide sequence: TGCAGTGCCAGGCCGGGTACCTACGAGCAGTACTTC.

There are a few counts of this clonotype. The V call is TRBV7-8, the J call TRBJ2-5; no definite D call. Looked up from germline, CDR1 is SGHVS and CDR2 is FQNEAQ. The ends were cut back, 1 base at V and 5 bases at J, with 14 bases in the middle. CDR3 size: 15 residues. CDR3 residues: CASSLDPPRPETQYF. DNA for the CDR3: TGTGCCAGCAGCTTAGACCCACCGAGACCCGAGACCCAGTACTTC.

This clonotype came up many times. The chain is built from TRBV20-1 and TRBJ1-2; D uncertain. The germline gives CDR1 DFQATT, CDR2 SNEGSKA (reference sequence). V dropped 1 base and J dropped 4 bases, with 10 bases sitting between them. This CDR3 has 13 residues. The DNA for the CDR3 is TGCAGTGCTAGAGTTTCCCGCCCCTATGGCTACACCTTC. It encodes CSARVSRPYGYTF.

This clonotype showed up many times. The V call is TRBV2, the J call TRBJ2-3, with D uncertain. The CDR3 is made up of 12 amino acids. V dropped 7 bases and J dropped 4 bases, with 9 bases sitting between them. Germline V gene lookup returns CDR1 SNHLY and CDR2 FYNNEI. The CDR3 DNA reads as TGTGCCAGCACCAGCCCGGCAGATACGCAGTATTTT. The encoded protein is CASTSPADTQYF.

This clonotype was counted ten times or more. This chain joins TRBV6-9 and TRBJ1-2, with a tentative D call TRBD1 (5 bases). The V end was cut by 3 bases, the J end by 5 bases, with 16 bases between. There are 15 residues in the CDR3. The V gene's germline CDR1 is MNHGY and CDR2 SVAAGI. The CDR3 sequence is CASSYSSAGPYGYTF. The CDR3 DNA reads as TGTGCCAGCAGTTACTCTTCGGCAGGGCCGTATGGCTACACCTTC.

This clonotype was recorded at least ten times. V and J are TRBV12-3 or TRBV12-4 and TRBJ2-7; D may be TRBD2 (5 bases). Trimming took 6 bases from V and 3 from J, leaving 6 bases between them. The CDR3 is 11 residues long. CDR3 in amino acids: CASSRGYEQYF. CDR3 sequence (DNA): TGTGCCAGCAGCCGGGGCTACGAGCAGTACTTC.

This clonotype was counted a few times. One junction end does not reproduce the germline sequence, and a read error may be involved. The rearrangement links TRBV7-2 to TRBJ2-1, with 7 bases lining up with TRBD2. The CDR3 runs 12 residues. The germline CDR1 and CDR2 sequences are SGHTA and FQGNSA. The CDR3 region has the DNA TGTGTCAGCAGCCAACTAGCGAAGGTGCAGTTCTTC. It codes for CVSSQLAKVQFF. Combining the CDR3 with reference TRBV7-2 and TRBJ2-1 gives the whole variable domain GAGVSQSPSNKVTEKGKDVELRCDPISGHTALYWYRQSLGQGLEFLIYFQGNSAPDKSGLPSDRFSAERTGGSVSTLTIQRTQQEDSAVYLCVSSQLAKVQFFGPGTRLTVL.

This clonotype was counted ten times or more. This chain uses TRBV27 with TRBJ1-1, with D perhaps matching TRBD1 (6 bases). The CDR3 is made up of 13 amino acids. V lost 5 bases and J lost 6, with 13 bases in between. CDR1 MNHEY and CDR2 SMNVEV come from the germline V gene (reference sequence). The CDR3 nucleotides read TGTGCCAGCAGTCTCAGGGGTGGGTCTGAAGCTTTCTTT. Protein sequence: CASSLRGGSEAFF.

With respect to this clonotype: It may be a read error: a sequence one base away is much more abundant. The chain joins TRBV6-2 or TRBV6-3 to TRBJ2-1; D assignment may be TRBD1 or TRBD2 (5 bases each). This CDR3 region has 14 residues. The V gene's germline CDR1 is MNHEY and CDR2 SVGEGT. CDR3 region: CASSPGTPPNERFF. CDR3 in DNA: TGTGCCAGCAGTCCAGGGACGCCGCCCAATGAGCGGTTCTTC.

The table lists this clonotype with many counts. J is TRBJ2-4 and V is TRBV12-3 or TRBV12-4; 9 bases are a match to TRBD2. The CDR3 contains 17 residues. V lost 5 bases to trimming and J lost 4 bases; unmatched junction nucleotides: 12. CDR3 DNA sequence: TGTGCCAGCAGTCCCCGCTGGCCTAGCGGGGATAAAAACATTCAGTACTTC. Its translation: CASSPRWPSGDKNIQYF.

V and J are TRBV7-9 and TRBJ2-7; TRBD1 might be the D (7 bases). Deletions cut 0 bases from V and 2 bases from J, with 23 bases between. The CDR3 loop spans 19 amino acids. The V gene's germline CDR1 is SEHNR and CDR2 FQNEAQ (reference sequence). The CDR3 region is CASSLAYKHRGGPPYEQYF. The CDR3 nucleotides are TGTGCCAGCAGCTTAGCGTATAAACACAGGGGAGGCCCGCCCTACGAGCAGTACTTC.

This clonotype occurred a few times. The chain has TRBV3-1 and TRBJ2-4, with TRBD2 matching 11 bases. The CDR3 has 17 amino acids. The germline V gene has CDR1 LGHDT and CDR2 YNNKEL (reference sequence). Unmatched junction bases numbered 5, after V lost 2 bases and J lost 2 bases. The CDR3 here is CASSQFPSGRSKNIQYF. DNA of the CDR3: TGTGCCAGCAGCCAATTTCCTAGCGGGAGGTCCAAAAACATTCAGTACTTC.

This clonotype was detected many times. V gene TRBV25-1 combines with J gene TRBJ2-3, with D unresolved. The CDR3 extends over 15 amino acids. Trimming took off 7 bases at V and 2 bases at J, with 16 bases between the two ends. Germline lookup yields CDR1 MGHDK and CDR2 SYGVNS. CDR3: CASTNAEWVTDTQYF. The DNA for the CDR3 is TGTGCCAGCACCAATGCAGAGTGGGTCACAGATACGCAGTATTTT. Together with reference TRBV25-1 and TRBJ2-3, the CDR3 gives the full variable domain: EADIYQTPRYLVIGTGKKITLECSQTMGHDKMYWYQQDPGMELHLIHYSYGVNSTEKGDLSSESTVSRIRTEHFPLTLESARPSHTSQYLCASTNAEWVTDTQYFGPGTRLTVL.

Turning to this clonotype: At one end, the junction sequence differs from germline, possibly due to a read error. The chain's CDR3 is CASSFMGEGVSPPHF. CDR3 DNA sequence: TGTGCCAGCAGTTTCATGGGCGAGGGGGTATCACCCCCCCACTTT. The chain couples TRBV28 to TRBJ1-6; D may be TRBD1 (6 bases). Germline values: CDR1 MDHEN, CDR2 SYDVKM. This CDR3 region has 15 residues. Full variable domain (rest looked up from reference TRBV28 and TRBJ1-6): DVKVTQSSRYLVKRTGEKVFLECVQDMDHENMFWYRQDPGLGLRLIYFSYDVKMKEKGDIPEGYSVSREKKERFSLILESASTNQTSMYLCASSFMGEGVSPPHFGNGTRLTVT.

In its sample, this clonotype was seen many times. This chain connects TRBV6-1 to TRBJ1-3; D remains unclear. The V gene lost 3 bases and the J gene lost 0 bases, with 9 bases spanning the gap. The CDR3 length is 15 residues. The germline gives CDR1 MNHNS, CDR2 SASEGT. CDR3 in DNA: TGTGCCAGCAGTGATGGCCCGAGCTCTGGAAACACCATATATTTT. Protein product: CASSDGPSSGNTIYF.

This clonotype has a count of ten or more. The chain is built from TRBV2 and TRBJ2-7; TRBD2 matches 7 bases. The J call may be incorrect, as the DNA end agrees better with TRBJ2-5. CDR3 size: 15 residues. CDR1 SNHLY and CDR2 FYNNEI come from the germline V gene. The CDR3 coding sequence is TGTGCCAGCGAGCGGGAACGGTCAGGGATCGAGACCCAGTACTTC. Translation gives CASERERSGIETQYF.

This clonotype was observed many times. The CDR3 spells CASSPLGQRDTEAFF. In DNA, the CDR3 is TGTGCCAGCAGTCCCCTGGGACAAAGGGACACTGAAGCTTTCTTT. The rearrangement joins TRBV27 to TRBJ1-1; a weak D match, TRBD1 (6 bases). The CDR3 runs 15 residues. V was cut by 5 bases and J by 3 bases, with 16 bases left in between. CDR1 MNHEY and CDR2 SMNVEV come from the germline V gene (reference sequence).

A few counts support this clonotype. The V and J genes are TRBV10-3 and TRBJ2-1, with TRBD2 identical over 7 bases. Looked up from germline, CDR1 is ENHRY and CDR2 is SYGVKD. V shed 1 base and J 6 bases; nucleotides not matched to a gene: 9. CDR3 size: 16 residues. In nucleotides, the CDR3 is TGTGCCATCAGTGAGTACGAGGGAGGGATGGGCAATGAGCAGTTCTTC. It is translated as CAISEYEGGMGNEQFF.

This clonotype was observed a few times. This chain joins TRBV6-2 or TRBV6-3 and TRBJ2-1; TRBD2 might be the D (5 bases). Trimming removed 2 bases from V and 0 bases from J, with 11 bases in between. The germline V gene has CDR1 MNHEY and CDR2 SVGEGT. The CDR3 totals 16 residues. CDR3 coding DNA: TGTGCCAGCAGTTACGGACTTGCAGCCTCCTACAATGAGCAGTTCTTC. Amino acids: CASSYGLAASYNEQFF.

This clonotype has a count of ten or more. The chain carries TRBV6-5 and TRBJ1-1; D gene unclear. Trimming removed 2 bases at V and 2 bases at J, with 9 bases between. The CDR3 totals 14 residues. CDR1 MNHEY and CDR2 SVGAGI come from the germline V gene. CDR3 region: CASSYGSANTEAFF. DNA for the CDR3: TGTGCCAGCAGTTACGGAAGCGCAAACACTGAAGCTTTCTTT.

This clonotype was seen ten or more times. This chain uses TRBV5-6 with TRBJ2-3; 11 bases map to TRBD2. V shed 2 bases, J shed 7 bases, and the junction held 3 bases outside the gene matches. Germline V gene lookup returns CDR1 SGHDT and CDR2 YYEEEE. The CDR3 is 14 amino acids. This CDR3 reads CASSFGLAGYTQYF. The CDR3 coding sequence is TGTGCCAGCAGCTTTGGACTAGCGGGCTATACGCAGTATTTT.